The 21 T cell receptor beta chains below all came from one sample that was sequenced in a study of T cell responses to AZD1222 COVID-19 vaccine. Assay used: immunoSEQ multiplex PCR; TCRdb lists only in-frame clones, some missing. Here the sample spans 150,000 to 200,000 clones, around nine tenths being singletons. The sample in question was peripheral blood, obtained 28 days after the second AZD1222 dose. All receptors derive from an adult who received the AZD1222 COVID-19 vaccine.

This clone is a singleton in its sample. The junction and the germline gene differ at one end; a read error may be behind it. This chain joins TRBV19 and TRBJ2-6, with D unclear. The germline CDR1 and CDR2 sequences are LNHDA and SQIVND (reference sequence). The CDR3 loop spans 14 amino acids. In DNA form, the CDR3 reads TGTGCCAGTAGGGGCTCCTCTGGTGCCAACGTCCTGACTTTC. It specifies CASRGSSGANVLTF.

V usage is TRBV27 and J usage is TRBJ2-7; no clear D. The CDR3 loop spans 12 amino acids. With 2 bases removed from V and 4 bases from J, the gap between germline ends came to 6 bases. Germline V gene data show CDR1 as MNHEY and CDR2 as SMNVEV (reference sequence). Written as DNA, the CDR3 is TGTGCCAGCAGTTTACCTTGGTACGAGCAGTACTTC. The encoded protein is CASSLPWYEQYF.

J is TRBJ2-7 and V is TRBV5-4, with 10 positions matching TRBD2. V shed 3 bases, J shed 2 bases, and the junction held 8 bases outside the gene matches. Germline lookup yields CDR1 SGHNT and CDR2 YYREEE (reference sequence). The CDR3 runs 16 residues. The CDR3 sequence: CASSSPWTSGTYEQYF. CDR3 nucleotides: TGTGCCAGCAGCTCCCCCTGGACTAGCGGAACCTACGAGCAGTACTTC.

For this clone: The sample holds other DNA sequences that translate to the same CDR3. The chain recombines TRBV7-2 with TRBJ2-7; 11 bases match TRBD1. The CDR3 runs 15 residues. CDR1 and CDR2 (germline): SGHTA, FQGNSA. The V and J ends lost 1 base and 2 bases, in that order; junction bases with no gene match: 1. CDR3 amino acids: CASSLGGQGAYEQYF. The CDR3 bases are TGTGCCAGCAGCTTAGGGGGACAGGGGGCCTACGAGCAGTACTTC.

The chain links TRBV13 to TRBJ2-3, with 12 positions matching TRBD2. Germline V gene data show CDR1 as PRHDT and CDR2 as FYEKMQ (reference sequence). The CDR3 consists of 17 residues. The V segment lost 3 bases and the J segment 2 bases; nucleotides outside the gene matches: 6. For the CDR3, the DNA is TGTGCCAGCAGCTTTCTAGCGGGGGGGCTGGCCACAGATACGCAGTATTTT. It is translated as CASSFLAGGLATDTQYF. The full variable domain, rest sourced from reference TRBV13 and TRBJ2-3, is AAGVIQSPRHLIKEKRETATLKCYPIPRHDTVYWYQQGPGQDPQFLISFYEKMQSDKGSIPDRFSAQQFSDYHSELNMSSLELGDSALYFCASSFLAGGLATDTQYFGPGTRLTVL.

The rearrangement uses TRBV9 and TRBJ1-2; 7 bases are shared with TRBD1. The germline V gene encodes CDR1 SGDLS and CDR2 YYNGEE. The junction had 4 bases not matched to a gene; V was cut back by 3 bases and J by 8 bases. The CDR3 has 12 residues. The CDR3 DNA sequence: TGTGCCAGCAGCGCGAGGGGGCAAGGCTACACCTTC. This translates into CASSARGQGYTF.

This chain uses TRBV9 with TRBJ1-6, with D unclear. The CDR3 covers 14 residues. Germline CDR1 is SGDLS and CDR2 is YYNGEE. Deletions cut 1 base from V and 7 bases from J, with 9 bases between. CDR3 bases: TGTGCCAGCAGCGTACAGAGTCGAAATTCACCCCTCCACTTT. Translating gives CASSVQSRNSPLHF.

The rearrangement links TRBV6-5 to TRBJ2-2, with 7 bases lining up with TRBD1. The germline gives CDR1 MNHEY, CDR2 SVGAGI. The ends lost 4 bases at V and 4 bases at J; junction bases unmatched: 6. The CDR3 runs 15 residues. CDR3 amino acids: CASSSQGIVTGELFF. CDR3 nucleotide sequence: TGTGCCAGCAGTTCACAGGGGATCGTCACCGGGGAGCTGTTTTTT.

In DNA form, the CDR3 reads TGTGCCAGCAGCCAAGGACTACAGGGGCCGTCCCTCCACTTT. The encoded protein is CASSQGLQGPSLHF. The J gene is TRBJ1-6, the V gene TRBV3-1 (or the pseudogene TRBV3-2); 7 bases are shared with TRBD1. J lost 14 bases, V lost 1 base, and 8 bases had no gene match. Germline-derived CDR1 and CDR2 are LGHDT and YNNKEL (reference sequence). The CDR3 covers 14 residues.

This sequence joins TRBV7-8 and TRBJ1-4; 7 positions match TRBD1. This CDR3 is 16 amino acids long. J gave up 8 bases and V 2 bases, and 11 bases lay outside the gene matches. In germline, CDR1 is SGHVS, CDR2 FQNEAQ. The DNA of the CDR3 is TGTGCCAGCAGCTTAAGGGCTACAGGGGTGAGGGAAAAACTGTTTTTT. It translates to CASSLRATGVREKLFF.

The chain combines TRBV2 with TRBJ2-1, with a possible D match to TRBD2 (6 bases). Trimming took off 7 bases at V and 7 bases at J, with 23 bases between the two ends. The CDR3 is 16 residues long. The germline V gene has CDR1 SNHLY and CDR2 FYNNEI. The CDR3 reads CASKGERLVGRNEQFF. CDR3 in DNA: TGTGCCAGCAAGGGAGAGCGCCTGGTGGGGAGGAATGAGCAGTTCTTC.

The chain links TRBV30 to TRBJ1-6; D is undetermined. In germline, CDR1 is GTSNPN, CDR2 SVGIG (reference sequence). V was shortened by 4 bases and J by 3 bases, with 7 bases between the two germline ends. The CDR3 is made up of 13 amino acids. The CDR3, as DNA: TGTGCCTGGAATCAGCTCTATAATTCACCCCTCCACTTT. Its translation is CAWNQLYNSPLHF.

The V gene is TRBV6-5, the J gene TRBJ1-2; a possible D gene is TRBD1 (6 bases). The CDR3 contains 13 residues. From germline, CDR1 is MNHEY and CDR2 SVGAGI. The V end was cut by 6 bases, the J end by 4 bases, with 12 bases between. The CDR3 reads CASSWGPGYGYTF. The DNA of the CDR3 is TGTGCCAGCAGCTGGGGGCCTGGCTATGGCTACACCTTC.

The chain is built from TRBV7-3 and TRBJ2-2, with D tentatively TRBD2 (5 bases). Deletions cut 6 bases from V and 8 bases from J, with 16 bases between. Germline-derived CDR1 and CDR2 are SGHTA and FQGTGA. This CDR3 has 14 residues. The CDR3 sequence is CASRAGGVRGELFF. The DNA of the CDR3 is TGTGCCAGCAGGGCGGGCGGAGTAAGAGGGGAGCTGTTTTTT.

This clone was counted once. This chain uses TRBV6-2 or TRBV6-3 with TRBJ2-2, with D perhaps matching TRBD2 (5 bases). Looked up from germline, CDR1 is MNHEY and CDR2 is SVGEGT. This CDR3 is built from 15 residues. Trimming took 2 bases from V and 5 from J, leaving 12 bases between them. In DNA, the CDR3 is TGTGCCAGCAGTTACCCGGCCTCGGGAACCGGGGAGCTGTTTTTT. As protein: CASSYPASGTGELFF.

This rearrangement joins TRBV27 to TRBJ2-3, with 7 bases fitting TRBD1. CDR1 and CDR2 (germline): MNHEY, SMNVEV (reference sequence). Trimming removed 6 bases from V and 0 bases from J; junction bases left unmatched: 6. This CDR3 region has 15 residues. The CDR3 region has the DNA TGTGCCAGCAGCCACAGGGGTTTTAGCACAGATACGCAGTATTTT. It codes for CASSHRGFSTDTQYF.

The chain recombines TRBV7-3 with TRBJ2-6; unclear D gene. This CDR3 comprises 13 residues. Germline values: CDR1 SGHTA, CDR2 FQGTGA. Trimming took 7 bases from V and 1 from J, leaving 5 bases between them. The CDR3 protein is CASTTSGANVLTF. The CDR3 DNA reads as TGTGCCAGCACTACGTCTGGGGCCAACGTCCTGACTTTC.

The chain is built from TRBV18 and TRBJ2-7; a possible D gene is TRBD2 (5 bases). From germline, CDR1 is KGHSH and CDR2 LQKENI. The CDR3 runs 15 residues. V was trimmed by 3 bases and J by 3 bases, leaving 15 bases between them. CDR3 sequence (DNA): TGTGCCAGCTCACCCGCGGGCGGTAGAAGCTACGAGCAGTACTTC. Translation: CASSPAGGRSYEQYF.

V usage is TRBV9 and J usage is TRBJ2-7; weak D call: TRBD1 (5 bases). Germline-derived CDR1 and CDR2 are SGDLS and YYNGEE. Trimming left V 0 bases short and J 3 bases short, with 16 bases between. This CDR3 contains 16 residues. CDR3: CASSVAPVTAHYEQYF. The CDR3 bases are TGTGCCAGCAGCGTAGCTCCTGTGACAGCTCACTACGAGCAGTACTTC.

V is TRBV6-4 and J is TRBJ1-1; TRBD1 matches 10 bases. The ends lost 4 bases at V and 3 bases at J; junction bases unmatched: 11. The germline V gene encodes CDR1 MRHNA and CDR2 SNTAGT. The CDR3 runs 17 residues. CDR3 loop: CASSADRDRGRYTEAFF. CDR3 DNA: TGTGCCAGCAGTGCCGATCGGGACAGGGGTAGGTACACTGAAGCTTTCTTT.

The V gene is TRBV7-6, the J gene TRBJ1-1; tentatively, D is TRBD1 (5 bases). This CDR3 region has 14 residues. V was shortened by 2 bases and J by 4 bases, with 11 bases between the two germline ends. Germline CDR1 and CDR2: SGHVS and FNYEAQ. CDR3 region: CASSLQGGSTEAFF. In DNA, the CDR3 is TGTGCCAGCAGCTTACAGGGTGGGAGCACTGAAGCTTTCTTT.